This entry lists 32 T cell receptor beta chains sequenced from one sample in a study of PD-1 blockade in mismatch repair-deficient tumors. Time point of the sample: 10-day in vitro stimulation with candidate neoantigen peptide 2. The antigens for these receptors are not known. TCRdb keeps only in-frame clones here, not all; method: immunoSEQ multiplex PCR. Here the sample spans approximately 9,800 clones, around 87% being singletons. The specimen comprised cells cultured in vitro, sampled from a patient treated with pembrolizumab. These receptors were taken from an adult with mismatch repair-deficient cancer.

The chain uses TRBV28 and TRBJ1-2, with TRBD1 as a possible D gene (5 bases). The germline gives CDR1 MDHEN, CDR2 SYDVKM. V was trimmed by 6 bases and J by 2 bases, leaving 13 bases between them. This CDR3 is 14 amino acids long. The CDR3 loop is CASRESKGNYGYTF. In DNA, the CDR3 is TGTGCCAGCAGAGAGTCGAAGGGGAACTATGGCTACACCTTC.

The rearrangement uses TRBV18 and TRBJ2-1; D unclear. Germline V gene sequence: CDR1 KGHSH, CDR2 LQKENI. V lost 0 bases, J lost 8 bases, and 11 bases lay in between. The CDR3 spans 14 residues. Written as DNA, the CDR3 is TGTGCCAGCTCACCACCGTTCCCCCAGGATGAGCAGTTCTTC. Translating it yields CASSPPFPQDEQFF.

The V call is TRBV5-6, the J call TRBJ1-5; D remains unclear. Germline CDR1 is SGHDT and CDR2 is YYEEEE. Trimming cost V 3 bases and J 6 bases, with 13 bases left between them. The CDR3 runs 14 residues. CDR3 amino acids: CASSSDGVFQPQHF. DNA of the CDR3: TGTGCCAGCAGCTCAGACGGGGTGTTTCAGCCCCAGCATTTT.

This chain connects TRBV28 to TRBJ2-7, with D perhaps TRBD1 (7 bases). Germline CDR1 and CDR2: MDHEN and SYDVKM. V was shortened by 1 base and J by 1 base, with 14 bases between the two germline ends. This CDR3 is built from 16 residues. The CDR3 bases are TGTGCCAGCAGTTTATCTCTGCGGGACAGATCCTACGAGCAGTACTTC. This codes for CASSLSLRDRSYEQYF.

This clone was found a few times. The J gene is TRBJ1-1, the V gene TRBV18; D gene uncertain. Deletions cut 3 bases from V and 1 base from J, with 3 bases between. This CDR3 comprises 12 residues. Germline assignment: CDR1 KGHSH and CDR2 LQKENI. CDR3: CASSPRNTEAFF. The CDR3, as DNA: TGTGCCAGCTCACCGAGGAACACTGAAGCTTTCTTT. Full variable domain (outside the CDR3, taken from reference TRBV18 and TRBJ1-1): NAGVMQNPRHLVRRRGQEARLRCSPMKGHSHVYWYRQLPEEGLKFMVYLQKENIIDESGMPKERFSAEFPKEGPSILRIQQVVRGDSAAYFCASSPRNTEAFFGQGTRLTVV.

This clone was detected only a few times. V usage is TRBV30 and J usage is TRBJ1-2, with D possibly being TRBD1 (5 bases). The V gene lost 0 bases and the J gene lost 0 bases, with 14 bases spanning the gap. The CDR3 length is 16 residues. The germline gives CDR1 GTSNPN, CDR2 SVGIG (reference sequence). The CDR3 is CAWSVLKGQANYGYTF. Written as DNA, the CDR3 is TGTGCCTGGAGTGTACTGAAGGGGCAAGCTAACTATGGCTACACCTTC. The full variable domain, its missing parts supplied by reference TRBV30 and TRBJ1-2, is SQTIHQWPATLVQPVGSPLSLECTVEGTSNPNLYWYRQAAGRGLQLLFYSVGIGQISSEVPQNLSASRPQDRQFILSSKKLLLSDSGFYLCAWSVLKGQANYGYTFGSGTRLTVV.

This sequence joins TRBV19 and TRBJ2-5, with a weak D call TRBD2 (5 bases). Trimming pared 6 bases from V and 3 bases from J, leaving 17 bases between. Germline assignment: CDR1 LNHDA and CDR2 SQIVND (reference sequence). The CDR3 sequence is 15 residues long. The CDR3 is CASRSRQLLEETQYF. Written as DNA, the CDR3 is TGTGCCAGTAGGTCACGACAATTACTAGAAGAGACCCAGTACTTC.

In DNA form, the CDR3 reads TGCGCCAGCAGCCAAGTTTGGGGTCCCGGGGCCGAGCAGTACTTC. It specifies CASSQVWGPGAEQYF. This chain connects TRBV4-1 to TRBJ2-7; D may match TRBD1 or TRBD2 (5 bases each). The CDR3 consists of 15 residues. Germline lookup yields CDR1 MGHRA and CDR2 YSYEKL. Trimming shortened V by 1 base and J by 6 bases, and 16 bases separated the two germline ends.

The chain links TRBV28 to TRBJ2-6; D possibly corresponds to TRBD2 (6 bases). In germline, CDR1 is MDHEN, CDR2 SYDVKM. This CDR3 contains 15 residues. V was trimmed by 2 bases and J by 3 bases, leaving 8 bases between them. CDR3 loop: CASSLRGGGANVLTF. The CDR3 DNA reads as TGTGCCAGCAGTTTACGGGGAGGTGGGGCCAACGTCCTGACTTTC.

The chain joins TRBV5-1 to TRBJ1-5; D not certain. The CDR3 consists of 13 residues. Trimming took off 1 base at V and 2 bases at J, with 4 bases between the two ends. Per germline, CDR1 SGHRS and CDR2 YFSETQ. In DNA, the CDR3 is TGCGCCAGCAGCTTGACAGGCAATCAGCCCCAGCATTTT. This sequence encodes CASSLTGNQPQHF.

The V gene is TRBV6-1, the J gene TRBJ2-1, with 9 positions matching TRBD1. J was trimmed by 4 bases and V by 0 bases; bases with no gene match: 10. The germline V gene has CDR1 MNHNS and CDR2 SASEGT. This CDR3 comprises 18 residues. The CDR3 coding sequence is TGTGCCAGCAGTGAAGCTACTCCTGGGACAGGGATTTACAATGAGCAGTTCTTC. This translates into CASSEATPGTGIYNEQFF.

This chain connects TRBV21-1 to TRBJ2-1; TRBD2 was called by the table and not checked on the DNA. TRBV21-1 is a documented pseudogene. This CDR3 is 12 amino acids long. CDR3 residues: CASSNQRNEQFF. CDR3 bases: TGTGCCAGCAGCAACCAGCGCAATGAGCAGTTCTTC.

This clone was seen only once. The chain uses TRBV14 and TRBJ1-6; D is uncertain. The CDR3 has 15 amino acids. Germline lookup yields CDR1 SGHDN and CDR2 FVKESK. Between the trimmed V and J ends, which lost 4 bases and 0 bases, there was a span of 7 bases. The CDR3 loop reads CASSPRSSYNSPLHF. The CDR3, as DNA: TGTGCCAGCAGCCCTCGTTCCTCCTATAATTCACCCCTCCACTTT.

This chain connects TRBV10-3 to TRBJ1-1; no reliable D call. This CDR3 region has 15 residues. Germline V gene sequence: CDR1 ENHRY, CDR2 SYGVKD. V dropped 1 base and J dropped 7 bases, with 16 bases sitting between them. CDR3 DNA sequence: TGTGCCATCAGTGAGTTGGACGGCGATACGTATGAAGCTTTCTTT. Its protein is CAISELDGDTYEAFF.

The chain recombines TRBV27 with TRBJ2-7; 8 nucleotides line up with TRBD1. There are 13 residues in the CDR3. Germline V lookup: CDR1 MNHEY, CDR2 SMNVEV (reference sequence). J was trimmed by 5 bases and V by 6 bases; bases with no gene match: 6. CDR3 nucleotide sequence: TGTGCCAGCAGCTGGGGGACAGGTGACGAGCAGTACTTC. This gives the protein CASSWGTGDEQYF.

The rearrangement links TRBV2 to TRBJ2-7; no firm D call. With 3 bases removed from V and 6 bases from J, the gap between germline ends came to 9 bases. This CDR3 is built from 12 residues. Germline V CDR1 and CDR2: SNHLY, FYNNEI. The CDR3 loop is CASSEVGSEQYF. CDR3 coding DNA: TGTGCCAGCAGTGAGGTTGGAAGCGAGCAGTACTTC.

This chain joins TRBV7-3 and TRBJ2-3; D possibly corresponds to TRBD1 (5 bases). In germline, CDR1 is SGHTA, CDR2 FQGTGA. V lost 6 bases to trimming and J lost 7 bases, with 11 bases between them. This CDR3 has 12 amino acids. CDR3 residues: CASSQGENTQYF. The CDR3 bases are TGTGCCAGCAGTCAGGGTGAAAATACGCAGTATTTT.

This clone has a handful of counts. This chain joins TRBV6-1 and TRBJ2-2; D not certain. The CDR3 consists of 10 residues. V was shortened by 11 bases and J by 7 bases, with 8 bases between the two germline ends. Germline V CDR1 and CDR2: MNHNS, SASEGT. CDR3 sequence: CAPKDGELFF. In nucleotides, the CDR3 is TGTGCCCCTAAGGACGGGGAGCTGTTTTTT.

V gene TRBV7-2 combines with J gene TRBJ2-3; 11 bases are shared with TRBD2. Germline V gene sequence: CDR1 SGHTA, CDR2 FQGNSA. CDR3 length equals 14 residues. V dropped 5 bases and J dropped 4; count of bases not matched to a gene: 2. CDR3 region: CASSMGLAADTQYF. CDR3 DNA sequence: TGTGCCAGCAGCATGGGACTAGCGGCAGATACGCAGTATTTT.

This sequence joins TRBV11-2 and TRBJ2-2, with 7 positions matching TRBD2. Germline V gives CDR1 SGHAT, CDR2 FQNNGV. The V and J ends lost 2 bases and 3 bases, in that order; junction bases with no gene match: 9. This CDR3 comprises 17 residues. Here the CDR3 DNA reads TGTGCCAGCAGCTTATATTTGGCTAGCGGAGACACCGGGGAGCTGTTTTTT. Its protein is CASSLYLASGDTGELFF.

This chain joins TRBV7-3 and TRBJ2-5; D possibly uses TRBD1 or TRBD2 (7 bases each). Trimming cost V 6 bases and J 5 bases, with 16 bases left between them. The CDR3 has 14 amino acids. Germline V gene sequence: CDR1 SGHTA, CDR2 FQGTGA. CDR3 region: CASRPGGARETQYF. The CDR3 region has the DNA TGTGCCAGCAGGCCAGGGGGGGCGCGGGAGACCCAGTACTTC.

The DNA of the CDR3 is TGTGCCAGCAGTTTACCCGGAGAAGGAGGTACCTACGAGCAGTACTTC. Its translation: CASSLPGEGGTYEQYF. V is TRBV28 and J is TRBJ2-7; maybe TRBD2 (5 bases). Per germline, CDR1 MDHEN and CDR2 SYDVKM. The CDR3 has 16 amino acids. Trimming took 2 bases from V and 2 from J, leaving 16 bases between them.

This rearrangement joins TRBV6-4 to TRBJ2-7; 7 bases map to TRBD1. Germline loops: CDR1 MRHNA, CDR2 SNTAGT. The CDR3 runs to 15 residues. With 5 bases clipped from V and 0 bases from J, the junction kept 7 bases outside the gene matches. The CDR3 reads CASSPTGAFSYEQYF. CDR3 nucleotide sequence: TGTGCCAGCAGTCCTACAGGGGCTTTCTCCTACGAGCAGTACTTC.

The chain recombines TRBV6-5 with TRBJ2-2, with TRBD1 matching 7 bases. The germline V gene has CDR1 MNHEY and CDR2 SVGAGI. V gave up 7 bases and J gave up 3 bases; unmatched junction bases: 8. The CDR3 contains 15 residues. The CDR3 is CASTQDRRHTGELFF. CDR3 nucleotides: TGTGCCAGCACCCAGGACAGGCGACACACCGGGGAGCTGTTTTTT.

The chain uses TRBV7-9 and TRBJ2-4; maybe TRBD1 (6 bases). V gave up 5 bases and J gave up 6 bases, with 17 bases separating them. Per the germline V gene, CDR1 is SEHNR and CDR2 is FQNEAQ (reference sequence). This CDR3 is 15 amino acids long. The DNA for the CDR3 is TGTGCCAGCAGCCCCCAGGGGCCGGCGGGAAACATTCAGTACTTC. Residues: CASSPQGPAGNIQYF.

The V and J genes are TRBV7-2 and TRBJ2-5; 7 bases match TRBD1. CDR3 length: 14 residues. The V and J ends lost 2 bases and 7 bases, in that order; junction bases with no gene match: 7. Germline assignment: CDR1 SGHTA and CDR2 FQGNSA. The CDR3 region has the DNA TGTGCCAGCAGCTTATTCGAGGGGGCAGTGACCCAGTACTTC. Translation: CASSLFEGAVTQYF.

CDR3 bases: TGCGCCAGCAGCCCAGGACAGGGGGCGAGGGGCACTGAAGCTTTCTTT. This encodes CASSPGQGARGTEAFF. The chain uses TRBV4-1 and TRBJ1-1, with TRBD1 matching over 11 bases. The V gene's germline CDR1 is MGHRA and CDR2 YSYEKL. V lost 4 bases and J lost 4; bases outside the gene matches: 8. This CDR3 has 16 amino acids.

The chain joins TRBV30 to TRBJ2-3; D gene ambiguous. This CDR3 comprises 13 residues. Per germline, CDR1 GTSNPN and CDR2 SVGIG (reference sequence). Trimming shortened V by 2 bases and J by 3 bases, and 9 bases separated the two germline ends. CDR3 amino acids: CAWSYSLTDTQYF. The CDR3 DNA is TGTGCCTGGAGTTACAGCTTAACAGATACGCAGTATTTT.

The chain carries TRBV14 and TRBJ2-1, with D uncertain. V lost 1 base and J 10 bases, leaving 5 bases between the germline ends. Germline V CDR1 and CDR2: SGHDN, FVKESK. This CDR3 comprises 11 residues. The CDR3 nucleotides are TGTGCCAGCAGCCAAGCATACGAGCAGTTCTTC. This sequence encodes CASSQAYEQFF.

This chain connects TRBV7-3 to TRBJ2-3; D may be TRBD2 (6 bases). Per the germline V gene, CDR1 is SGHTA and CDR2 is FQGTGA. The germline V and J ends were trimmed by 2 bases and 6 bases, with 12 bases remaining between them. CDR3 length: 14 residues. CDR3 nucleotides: TGTGCCAGCAGCTTATCTCCGGGGGTGGATACGCAGTATTTT. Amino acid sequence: CASSLSPGVDTQYF.

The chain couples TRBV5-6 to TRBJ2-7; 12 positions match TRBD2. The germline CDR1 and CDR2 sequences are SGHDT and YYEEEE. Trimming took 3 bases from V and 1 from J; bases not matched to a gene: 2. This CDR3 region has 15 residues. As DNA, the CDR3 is TGTGCCAGCAGCTCACTAGCGGGAGGATCCTACGAGCAGTACTTC. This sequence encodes CASSSLAGGSYEQYF.

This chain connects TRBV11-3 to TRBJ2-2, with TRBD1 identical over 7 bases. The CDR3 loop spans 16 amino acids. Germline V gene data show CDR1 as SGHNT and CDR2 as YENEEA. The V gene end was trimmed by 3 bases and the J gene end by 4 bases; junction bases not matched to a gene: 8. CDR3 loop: CASSLKGTVRTGELFF. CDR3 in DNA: TGTGCCAGCAGCTTGAAAGGGACAGTTCGCACCGGGGAGCTGTTTTTT.